Following are 2 T cell receptor beta chains from one sample sequenced in a study of T cell responses to AZD1222 COVID-19 vaccine. The assay was immunoSEQ multiplex PCR, and TCRdb's table has in-frame clones only and misses some. The data contain around 100,000 clones, about 85% of them singletons. The source material was peripheral blood, sampled 28 days after the second AZD1222 dose. These receptors all stem from an adult who received the AZD1222 COVID-19 vaccine.

Sample share makes this clone large. This sequence joins TRBV28 and TRBJ1-5, with 10 bases that match TRBD1. CDR1 MDHEN and CDR2 SYDVKM come from the germline V gene. Unmatched junction bases numbered 4, after V lost 6 bases and J lost 2 bases. The CDR3 totals 15 residues. For the CDR3, the DNA is TGTGCCAGCAGCCAAGGACAGGGGGGCAATCAGCCCCAGCATTTT. Translation gives CASSQGQGGNQPQHF.

V and J are TRBV4-1 and TRBJ2-7; 8 bases align to TRBD2. The germline V gene encodes CDR1 MGHRA and CDR2 YSYEKL. The CDR3 consists of 15 residues. Trimming removed 1 base from V and 1 base from J; junction bases left unmatched: 3. DNA for the CDR3: TGCGCCAGCAGCCAAGCAGCGGGAGTTTCCTACGAGCAGTACTTC. It codes for CASSQAAGVSYEQYF.